Below, 18 T cell receptor beta chains from the same sample are listed, as sequenced in a study of T cells in Graves' hyperthyroidism and ophthalmopathy. Amplification targeted TCR beta CDR3 regions from RNA transcripts. In the first-round RT-PCR of the TCR CDR3, the HTBI primer set was used. TCRdb independently ran MiXCR on the multiplex PCR reads; one entry per CDR3 protein. The table shows 550,000 to 800,000 distinct CDR3 sequences, with around 15% occurring only once. The material sequenced was blood. These receptors all stem from a man aged 18 to 30 with Graves' hyperthyroidism.

This clonotype occurred many times. The chain links TRBV19 to TRBJ2-7, with D possibly TRBD2 on 5 matching bases. The V gene's germline CDR1 is LNHDA and CDR2 SQIVND (reference sequence). The CDR3 runs 11 residues. The DNA for the CDR3 is TGTGCAACCCGGGATCTCAGCGAGCAGTACTTC. Amino acid sequence: CATRDLSEQYF.

The table lists this clonotype with many counts. The chain is built from TRBV20-1 and TRBJ2-7; D is unresolved. The V end was cut by 0 bases, the J end by 1 base, with 16 bases between. Germline-derived CDR1 and CDR2 are DFQATT and SNEGSKA (reference sequence). The CDR3 sequence is 16 residues long. CDR3 in DNA: TGCAGTGCTAGAGATCTAGGCTCACGAGGATCCTACGAGCAGTACTTC. This translates into CSARDLGSRGSYEQYF.

This clonotype was detected ten times or more. This sequence joins TRBV18 and TRBJ2-1; 10 bases are shared with TRBD2. The CDR3 contains 15 residues. The trim removed 0 bases at V and 6 bases at J, leaving 2 bases unmatched. Germline V gene sequence: CDR1 KGHSH, CDR2 LQKENI. The CDR3 loop reads CASSPPAGGTNEQFF. CDR3 sequence (DNA): TGTGCCAGCTCACCACCAGCGGGAGGGACCAATGAGCAGTTCTTC.

This clonotype was found a few times. The rearrangement links TRBV20-1 to TRBJ2-2; TRBD2 matches 7 bases. Trimming removed 1 base from V and 2 bases from J; junction bases left unmatched: 10. The CDR3 runs 17 residues. Germline V CDR1 and CDR2: DFQATT, SNEGSKA (reference sequence). CDR3 sequence (DNA): TGCAGTGCTAGAGTGGAGCGGGACTACATTAACACCGGGGAGCTGTTTTTT. Translation: CSARVERDYINTGELFF.

This clonotype was counted ten times or more. This chain joins TRBV28 and TRBJ2-6, with D maybe TRBD2 (6 bases). The CDR3 consists of 17 residues. V lost 10 bases, J lost 4 bases, and 23 bases lay in between. CDR1 is MDHEN, CDR2 SYDVKM, per germline. CDR3 sequence: CATRAIRGGAGANVLTF. The CDR3 region has the DNA TGTGCCACCCGGGCAATTAGAGGAGGGGCCGGGGCCAACGTCCTGACTTTC.

The gene calls are TRBV25-1 and TRBJ2-4; D is uncertain. CDR1 and CDR2 from the germline V gene are MGHDK and SYGVNS. This CDR3 is built from 13 residues. The germline V and J ends were trimmed by 4 bases and 3 bases, with 7 bases remaining between them. The CDR3 coding sequence is TGTGCCAGCAGTGCGCCACTCAAAAACATTCAGTACTTC. This gives the protein CASSAPLKNIQYF.

The chain has TRBV6-5 and TRBJ2-1; 9 nucleotides line up with TRBD2. Per germline, CDR1 MNHEY and CDR2 SVGAGI. After removal of 2 bases from V and 5 bases from J, the junction contained 7 bases not matched to a gene. The CDR3 has 16 residues. CDR3 sequence reads: CASSYRASGEHNEQFF. The CDR3 DNA reads TGTGCCAGCAGTTACAGGGCTAGCGGGGAACACAATGAGCAGTTCTTC.

There are many counts of this clonotype. The chain uses TRBV7-3 and TRBJ2-2; D is unresolved. The V and J ends lost 4 bases and 6 bases respectively, with 15 bases between them. Germline CDR1 reads SGHTA; CDR2 reads FQGTGA. This CDR3 is 15 amino acids long. As DNA, the CDR3 is TGTGCCAGCAGCTCCCAGGCCCGAAGTTCCGGGGAGCTGTTTTTT. Protein: CASSSQARSSGELFF.

A note on this clonotype: At one of its ends the junction is not consistent with the germline gene, which may arise from a read error. The rearrangement joins TRBV6-4 to TRBJ2-2; TRBD2 matches 7 bases. Per germline, CDR1 MRHNA and CDR2 SNTAGT. CDR3 length equals 17 residues. CDR3 sequence reads: CASSYSNPGGSSGELFF. The CDR3 coding sequence is TGTGCCAGCAGTTACTCGAATCCGGGAGGCAGTAGCGGGGAGCTGTTTTTT.

The chain carries TRBV6-1 and TRBJ2-2; 7 positions match TRBD2. The CDR3 extends over 14 amino acids. Germline trimming cut 6 bases from V and 5 bases from J; bases unmatched to any gene: 6. Germline V gene lookup returns CDR1 MNHNS and CDR2 SASEGT. In nucleotides, the CDR3 is TGTGCCAGCAGCCGGGAGGCGGGAACCGGGGAGCTGTTTTTT. It translates to CASSREAGTGELFF.

The chain uses TRBV5-1 and TRBJ2-4; 7 bases are a match to TRBD2. The length of the CDR3 is 18 residues. V was clipped by 1 base and J by 0 bases; unmatched bases: 10. The germline gives CDR1 SGHRS, CDR2 YFSETQ. The CDR3 loop reads CASSLWGQGGAAKNIQYF. The CDR3, as DNA: TGCGCCAGCAGCTTGTGGGGCCAGGGAGGGGCAGCCAAAAACATTCAGTACTTC.

This clonotype has more than one count but fewer than ten. The V gene is TRBV6-1, the J gene TRBJ2-1; no firm D call. The CDR3 length is 14 residues. Germline CDR1 reads MNHNS; CDR2 reads SASEGT. Trimming removed 0 bases from V and 6 bases from J, with 9 bases in between. CDR3 nucleotides: TGTGCCAGCAGTGAAGCGCTTCGAAGCAATGAGCAGTTCTTC. Its translation: CASSEALRSNEQFF.

This clonotype was found many times. This chain uses TRBV2 with TRBJ2-5; D may match TRBD1 or TRBD2 (6 bases each). From germline, CDR1 is SNHLY and CDR2 FYNNEI. V was cut by 6 bases and J by 4 bases, with 15 bases left in between. This CDR3 has 14 amino acids. CDR3 nucleotide sequence: TGTGCCAGCAGGACCTCGGGGGCAGTAGAGACCCAGTACTTC. This codes for CASRTSGAVETQYF.

The sample holds a few counts of this clonotype. The rearrangement uses TRBV5-4 and TRBJ2-2, with 7 bases that match TRBD2. Losses at the gene ends were 2 bases for V and 3 bases for J; bases not matched to a gene: 7. The CDR3 has 16 residues. Germline-derived CDR1 and CDR2 are SGHNT and YYREEE (reference sequence). The CDR3 loop is CASSLGSGIDTGELFF. The CDR3 nucleotides are TGTGCCAGCAGCTTAGGGAGCGGGATTGACACCGGGGAGCTGTTTTTT.

The chain couples TRBV10-3 to TRBJ1-2; 9 nucleotides agree with TRBD1. The CDR3 spans 15 residues. Unmatched junction bases numbered 5, after V lost 6 bases and J lost 0 bases. Looked up from germline, CDR1 is ENHRY and CDR2 is SYGVKD. CDR3 protein: CAIRAGQGANYGYTF. The CDR3 DNA reads as TGTGCCATCAGAGCGGGACAGGGAGCTAACTATGGCTACACCTTC.

Concerning this clonotype itself: One junction end does not reproduce the germline sequence, and a read error may be involved. The chain couples TRBV20-1 to TRBJ1-6, with a possible D match to TRBD1 (6 bases). Germline CDR1 reads DFQATT; CDR2 reads SNEGSKA (reference sequence). The CDR3 extends over 13 amino acids. The CDR3 coding sequence is TGCAGTGCCAGAGGGGGGCGGGCGGGGACCCTCCACTTT. Translated: CSARGGRAGTLHF.

This clonotype was counted at least ten times. J is TRBJ2-1 and V is TRBV20-1; 7 bases fit TRBD2. V gave up 4 bases and J gave up 5 bases; unmatched junction bases: 8. The CDR3 totals 14 residues. Germline assignment: CDR1 DFQATT and CDR2 SNEGSKA (reference sequence). The CDR3 coding sequence is TGCAGTGCTATACTTCTAGCGGTTAACAATGAGCAGTTCTTC. Translating it yields CSAILLAVNNEQFF.

This clonotype showed up many times. The chain carries TRBV6-2 or TRBV6-3 and TRBJ1-4; D gene uncertain. The V end lost 3 bases, the J end lost 8 bases, and 10 bases lay between the germline ends. The CDR3 covers 13 residues. Germline lookup yields CDR1 MNHEY and CDR2 SVGEGT. The CDR3 bases are TGTGCCAGCAGTTATAAGGACCGGGAAAAACTGTTTTTT. Translating gives CASSYKDREKLFF.